These 7 T cell receptor beta chains came from one sample sequenced in a study of beta chain features in type 1 diabetes. The sequenced template was cDNA made from the entire isolated RNA. Some clones are missing from TCRdb's copy, which holds only in-frame ones; the method was immunoSEQ multiplex PCR. The table shows more than 300,000 clones, with 8% occurring only once. Sequencing was done on a sample of central memory CD4+ T cells from blood. The receptors were gathered from a woman aged 18-29 years in good health.

This clone has only a few counts. The V gene is TRBV11-2, the J gene TRBJ2-1, with 14 bases matching TRBD2. J gave up 3 bases and V 0 bases, and 4 bases lay outside the gene matches. Germline CDR1 is SGHAT and CDR2 is FQNNGV. CDR3 size: 18 residues. CDR3 in amino acids: CASSLDFGTSGGYNEQFF. CDR3 nucleotide sequence: TGTGCCAGCAGCTTAGATTTCGGGACTAGCGGGGGCTACAATGAGCAGTTCTTC.

The chain has TRBV15 and TRBJ2-3; weak D call: TRBD1 (6 bases). CDR3 length equals 13 residues. V dropped 8 bases and J dropped 4 bases, with 13 bases sitting between them. From germline, CDR1 is LNHNV and CDR2 YYDKDF (reference sequence). This CDR3 reads CATARQVADTQYF. CDR3 DNA: TGTGCCACCGCAAGACAGGTCGCAGATACGCAGTATTTT.

This chain uses TRBV5-4 with TRBJ1-4; 7 bases match TRBD1. The CDR3 extends over 16 amino acids. V was pared by 4 bases and J by 5 bases, with 11 bases of the junction left unmatched. Per germline, CDR1 SGHNT and CDR2 YYREEE (reference sequence). The CDR3 protein is CASSRDGAGGNEKLFF. In DNA form, the CDR3 reads TGTGCCAGCAGCCGAGACGGCGCAGGGGGAAATGAAAAACTGTTTTTT.

This chain joins TRBV7-3 and TRBJ2-2; a possible D gene is TRBD1 (6 bases). The CDR3 runs to 15 residues. Germline V lookup: CDR1 SGHTA, CDR2 FQGTGA. V lost 2 bases and J 3 bases, leaving 10 bases between the germline ends. CDR3 coding DNA: TGTGCCAGCAGCTTATCAGGGGTCCACACCGGGGAGCTGTTTTTT. This gives the protein CASSLSGVHTGELFF.

There are a few counts of this clone. The chain employs TRBV5-1 and TRBJ2-7; TRBD1 agrees at 10 bases. The CDR3 sequence is 14 residues long. V shed 4 bases, J shed 3 bases, and the junction held 4 bases outside the gene matches. In germline, CDR1 is SGHRS, CDR2 YFSETQ. The CDR3, as DNA: TGCGCCAGCAGCGATGGGGACAGGGGCTACGAGCAGTACTTC. Its translation is CASSDGDRGYEQYF.

This chain uses TRBV28 with TRBJ2-2; tentatively, D is TRBD1 (6 bases). Trimming took off 4 bases at V and 4 bases at J, with 16 bases between the two ends. The length of the CDR3 is 16 residues. The germline V gene has CDR1 MDHEN and CDR2 SYDVKM. CDR3 protein: CASSYPRGSGTGELFF. The CDR3 coding sequence is TGTGCCAGCAGTTACCCTAGGGGGAGCGGCACCGGGGAGCTGTTTTTT.

V usage is TRBV4-1 and J usage is TRBJ1-1; D ambiguous. Between the trimmed V and J ends, which lost 0 bases and 8 bases, there was a span of 13 bases. Germline values: CDR1 MGHRA, CDR2 YSYEKL. The CDR3 has 14 amino acids. CDR3 DNA: TGCGCCAGCAGCCAAGATGGACGGATCCCAGAAGCTTTCTTT. The encoded protein is CASSQDGRIPEAFF.